This T cell receptor beta chain stems from a study of identical twins. Overall study results and limits: Models came in too low on out-of-frame TCR alpha sharing in monozygotic twins. Abundant cord blood beta clonotypes carried fewer insertions; memory repertoires showed none.

This clonotype showed up just a few times. Its specificity is unknown. V was pared by 5 bases and J by 5 bases, with 10 bases between. The CDR3 length is 13 residues. Germline loops: CDR1 SNHLY, CDR2 FYNNEI. Template switching supplied a universal primer site; unique molecular identifiers were carried on the cDNA. TCRdb re-called the 5' RACE reads through MiXCR, storing one row per CDR3 protein. The sample has under 250,000 distinct CDR3 sequences; 9.4% are singletons. The J gene is TRBJ2-1, the V gene TRBV2; D is undetermined. The sequenced material came from memory (CD45RO+) T cells sorted from blood. The sequence was obtained from a woman aged 18-29 years in good health. The CDR3 loop is CASSNRADNEQFF. Here the CDR3 DNA reads TGTGCCAGCAGTAATAGAGCTGACAATGAGCAGTTCTTC. Full variable domain (rest looked up from reference TRBV2 and TRBJ2-1): EPEVTQTPSHQVTQMGQEVILRCVPISNHLYFYWYRQILGQKVEFLVSFYNNEISEKSEIFDDQFSVERPDGSNFTLKIRSTKLEDSAMYFCASSNRADNEQFFGPGTRLTVL.